These 2 T cell receptor beta chains originate from one sample sequenced in a study of cytomegalovirus exposure and HLA in healthy donors. Researchers ran the PCR with 60 Vbeta and 13 Jbeta primers. The repertoire was sequenced with immunoSEQ multiplex PCR; TCRdb's copy has only in-frame clones and lacks some. The table lists some 150,000 clones, about 74% of them singletons. Source material: PBMCs. All receptors derive from a woman between 40 and 50 years old in good health and CMV-seronegative.

The J gene is TRBJ2-1, the V gene TRBV18, with 8 bases identical to TRBD1. Trimming cost V 0 bases and J 4 bases; bases outside gene matches: 5. From germline, CDR1 is KGHSH and CDR2 LQKENI. This CDR3 has 16 residues. In DNA form, the CDR3 reads TGTGCCAGCTCACCACCGTCAGGGGGCTTTTACAATGAGCAGTTCTTC. Its protein is CASSPPSGGFYNEQFF.

The chain carries TRBV5-1 and TRBJ1-2; 9 bases are a match to TRBD1. This CDR3 comprises 16 residues. CDR1 SGHRS and CDR2 YFSETQ come from the germline V gene. V lost 0 bases, J lost 2 bases, and 5 bases stayed unmatched. The CDR3 bases are TGCGCCAGCAGCTTGGCCCGGACAGGGGTCAACTATGGCTACACCTTC. This translates into CASSLARTGVNYGYTF. Full variable domain (missing parts from reference TRBV5-1 and TRBJ1-2): KAGVTQTPRYLIKTRGQQVTLSCSPISGHRSVSWYQQTPGQGLQFLFEYFSETQRNKGNFPGRFSGRQFSNSRSEMNVSTLELGDSALYLCASSLARTGVNYGYTFGSGTRLTVV.